This TCR beta chain comes out of a study of cytomegalovirus exposure and HLA in healthy donors. Study results and caveats: Diagnosis of cytomegalovirus status made by the classifier reportedly showed high specificity and sensitivity.

About this clone: As yet, its antigen is unknown.

The germline V and J ends were trimmed by 2 bases and 4 bases, with 24 bases remaining between them. Germline lookup yields CDR1 SGHDT and CDR2 YYEEEE. The CDR3 runs to 18 residues. The PCR ran on 60 Vbeta and 13 Jbeta primers. Generated by immunoSEQ multiplex PCR, the TCRdb table keeps only in-frame clones and is missing some. The sample lists roughly 120,000 clones; roughly 75% were seen once. The sequenced material came from PBMCs. The receptor was derived from a man under 40 in good health and CMV-seronegative. The chain joins TRBV5-6 to TRBJ1-2; D not certain. CDR3 sequence: CASSFWFAVGEVGYGYTF. The CDR3 coding sequence is TGTGCCAGCAGCTTTTGGTTCGCGGTCGGGGAGGTAGGCTATGGCTACACCTTC.